The sequence of this TCR beta chain was determined in a study of T cells in Graves' hyperthyroidism and ophthalmopathy. Whole-study findings and limits: Within blood appeared most thyroid clonotypes that had expanded above 0.001. Model-based prediction identified ophthalmopathy a median about 6.8 months prior to its onset.

The study included ophthalmopathy patients with Clinical Activity Score at least 3, NOSPECS grade at least 4 and duration under 3 months. Exclusion of patients followed from uncontrolled infection, other autoimmune disease, pregnancy or lactation. In the case of this clonotype: What it recognizes is unknown. A much larger clonotype is one base distant, so this may be a read error.

CDR3 length: 14 residues. CDR1 and CDR2 (germline): MDHEN, SYDVKM. Researchers amplified the TCR beta CDR3 regions from RNA transcripts. TCR CDR3 regions were first amplified by RT-PCR with HTBI primers. TCRdb re-derived calls from the multiplex PCR reads in MiXCR, one entry per CDR3 protein. The sample includes 530,000 or so distinct CDR3 sequences, more than 15% of them seen just once. This sequence was found in a woman aged 18-29 years with Graves' ophthalmopathy. The sequenced sample was blood. V usage is TRBV28 and J usage is TRBJ2-4; 7 bases fit TRBD1. The CDR3 DNA reads TGTGCCAGCAGTTTGACAGGGTCCAAAAACATTCGGTACTTC. Translation: CASSLTGSKNIRYF.